Listed below are T cell receptor beta chains from one sample, sequenced in a study of T-cell memory formation after mild COVID-19. MiXCR, applied by TCRdb to the 5' RACE reads, yields one record per CDR3 protein. The sample shows tens of thousands of distinct CDR3 sequences, over 13% of them seen only once. Sequenced: PBMCs or a T cell subset sorted from them (not recorded which). Receptors originate from a man aged 18 to 30 who had mild COVID-19 (a few samples of this study predate the infection). Cell type and time point are not known. The CDR3 runs from the conserved cysteine through the conserved F or W. D genes are given only for firm matches. Where a row states a size, it is once, few, many or the class of an expanded clone; other rows omit it.

.	TRBV11-2	TRBD2	TRBJ2-3	CASSLGGGGFTDTQYF	TGTGCCAGCAGCTTAGGAGGCGGGGGGTTCACAGATACGCAGTATTTT
.	TRBV12-3/TRBV12-4	.	TRBJ2-5	CASSFVPRSPPQETQYF	TGTGCCAGCAGTTTTGTCCCTAGGAGCCCTCCACAAGAGACCCAGTACTTC
.	TRBV6-2/TRBV6-3	.	TRBJ2-7	CASSRGIRDEQYF	TGTGCCAGCAGCCGCGGGATACGGGACGAGCAGTACTTC
few	TRBV6-5	TRBD2	TRBJ2-7	CASSPTSTEQYF	TGTGCCAGCAGTCCGACTAGCACCGAGCAGTACTTC
.	TRBV28	.	TRBJ2-1	CASSFPGDDEQFF	TGTGCCAGCAGTTTCCCCGGGGACGATGAGCAGTTCTTC
few	TRBV4-1	.	TRBJ1-2	CASSQDWNRHDYGYTF	TGCGCCAGCAGCCAAGATTGGAACAGGCATGACTATGGCTACACCTTC
few	TRBV7-9	TRBD1	TRBJ1-2	CASSDRVNFNGYTF	TGTGCCAGCAGCGACAGGGTTAATTTTAATGGCTACACCTTC
few	TRBV7-9	.	TRBJ1-1	CASSSTSRGPQRSTEAFF	TGTGCCAGCAGCTCAACAAGCCGGGGCCCTCAACGGAGCACTGAAGCTTTCTTT
.	TRBV24-1	.	TRBJ2-3	CATSAVQSTDTQYF	TGTGCCACTAGTGCGGTACAGAGCACAGATACGCAGTATTTT
few	TRBV5-1	TRBD1	TRBJ2-5	CASSLRGLETQYF	TGCGCCAGCAGCTTGAGGGGGCTGGAGACCCAGTACTTC
.	TRBV12-3/TRBV12-4	TRBD2	TRBJ2-3	CASRPGLAPWNTQYF	TGTGCCAGCAGACCGGGACTAGCGCCGTGGAATACGCAGTATTTT